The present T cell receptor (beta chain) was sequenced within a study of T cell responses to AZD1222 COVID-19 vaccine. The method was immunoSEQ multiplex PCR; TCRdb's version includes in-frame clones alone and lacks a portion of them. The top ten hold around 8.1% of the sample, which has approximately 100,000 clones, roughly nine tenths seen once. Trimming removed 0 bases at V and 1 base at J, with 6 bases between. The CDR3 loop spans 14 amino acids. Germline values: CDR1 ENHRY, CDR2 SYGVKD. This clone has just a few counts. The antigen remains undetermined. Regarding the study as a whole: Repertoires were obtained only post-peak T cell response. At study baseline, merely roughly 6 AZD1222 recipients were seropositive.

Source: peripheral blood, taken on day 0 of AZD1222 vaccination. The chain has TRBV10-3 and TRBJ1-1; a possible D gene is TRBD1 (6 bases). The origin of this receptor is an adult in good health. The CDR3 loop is CAISESGQNTEAFF. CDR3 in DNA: TGTGCCATCAGTGAGTCGGGACAGAACACTGAAGCTTTCTTT.